This T cell receptor (beta chain) emerged from a study of cytomegalovirus exposure and HLA in healthy donors. Looking at the study overall: Roughly 77 million unique TCRs from HLA-typed donors made up an early data release.

V lost 0 bases and J lost 2, with 11 bases in between. The CDR3 is made up of 16 amino acids. Germline lookup yields CDR1 MNHEY and CDR2 SVGAGI. The PCR ran on 60 Vbeta and 13 Jbeta primers. The protocol was immunoSEQ multiplex PCR, while the TCRdb copy is restricted to in-frame clones and leaves out a portion. The table has 85,000 to 100,000 clones, about 77% seen once. The source material was PBMCs. The chain recombines TRBV6-5 with TRBJ1-3; maybe TRBD1 (6 bases). This clonotype was obtained from a man aged 40-50 years in good health and CMV-seronegative. The CDR3 DNA sequence: TGTGCCAGCAGTTACTCTCGGGGGGCTACTGGAAACACCATATATTTT. This translates into CASSYSRGATGNTIYF.